Below, 14 T cell receptor beta chains from the same sample are listed, as sequenced in a study of CD4 T cells in relation to SARS-CoV-2 and coronaviruses. Libraries were prepared by immunoSEQ multiplex PCR; TCRdb keeps only in-frame clonotypes and omits some of them. The sample has roughly 19,000 clones, approximately 76% seen once; the top ten hold roughly 15%. Their cognate antigens are unknown. CD4+ T cells from unexposed donors were obtained before the COVID-19 pandemic (2011-2018). CD4+ T cells were isolated from the cells after 10 days of culture. Specimen: CD4+ T cells from PBMCs, cultured in vitro. The receptors were gathered from a human donor in good health.

The rearrangement joins TRBV19 to TRBJ2-1; maybe TRBD1 (6 bases). Germline CDR1 is LNHDA and CDR2 is SQIVND (reference sequence). This CDR3 is 13 amino acids long. V was clipped by 1 base and J by 8 bases, with 9 bases between them. CDR3 in DNA: TGTGCCAGTAGTATAGGCCCAGGGGATGAGCAGTTCTTC. As protein: CASSIGPGDEQFF.

The genes are TRBV11-2 and TRBJ2-3; no firm D call. CDR3 length: 17 residues. Germline CDR1 reads SGHAT; CDR2 reads FQNNGV. V was cut by 5 bases and J by 0 bases, with 18 bases left in between. The CDR3 sequence is CASSPKVRTISTDTQYF. The CDR3 DNA reads as TGTGCCAGCAGCCCGAAGGTGCGGACGATTAGCACAGATACGCAGTATTTT.

V is TRBV6-1 and J is TRBJ1-5; TRBD1 is a possible D gene (5 bases). V gave up 1 base and J gave up 2 bases, with 6 bases separating them. CDR1 is MNHNS, CDR2 SASEGT, per germline. CDR3 length: 14 amino acids. In nucleotides, the CDR3 is TGTGCCAGCAGTGAAGGGGGCGGCAATCAGCCCCAGCATTTT. Protein product: CASSEGGGNQPQHF.

CDR3 coding DNA: TGTGCCAGCAGTTCTTACCAGAGAGACAAGTATGGCTACACCTTC. This encodes CASSSYQRDKYGYTF. The gene calls are TRBV6-5 and TRBJ1-2, with D unresolved. The CDR3 extends over 15 amino acids. Germline V CDR1 and CDR2: MNHEY, SVGAGI. The V end was cut by 4 bases, the J end by 5 bases, with 17 bases between.

The J gene is TRBJ2-3, the V gene TRBV5-1, with D hard to call. The CDR3 is 12 residues long. Trimming removed 4 bases at V and 4 bases at J, with 7 bases between. Germline CDR1 is SGHRS and CDR2 is YFSETQ. CDR3 in DNA: TGCGCCAGCAGCGTTATGCCAGATACGCAGTATTTT. This sequence encodes CASSVMPDTQYF.

This clone occurred a few times. The chain joins TRBV5-4 to TRBJ2-3; 7 nucleotides agree with TRBD1. This CDR3 is 18 amino acids long. The trim removed 0 bases at V and 0 bases at J, leaving 10 bases unmatched. Germline V CDR1 and CDR2: SGHNT, YYREEE (reference sequence). The CDR3 DNA reads as TGTGCCAGCAGCTTGGGTAGGGCAGGGGGTCGAAGCACAGATACGCAGTATTTT. Translation gives CASSLGRAGGRSTDTQYF.

The rearrangement links TRBV4-1 to TRBJ2-7; D gene uncertain. Germline CDR1 MGHRA, CDR2 YSYEKL. CDR3 length equals 15 residues. Trimming took off 0 bases at V and 3 bases at J, with 12 bases between the two ends. The CDR3 DNA sequence: TGCGCCAGCAGCCAAGATAGGACCCCTCTCTACGAGCAGTACTTC. It encodes CASSQDRTPLYEQYF.

The V gene is TRBV19, the J gene TRBJ2-5, with 8 bases identical to TRBD2. Germline V gives CDR1 LNHDA, CDR2 SQIVND (reference sequence). Losses at the gene ends were 6 bases for V and 4 bases for J; bases not matched to a gene: 13. The CDR3 runs 16 residues. Written as DNA, the CDR3 is TGTGCCAGTAGGTCCGCCGGGGTAGCGGGAAGAGAGACCCAGTACTTC. Its protein product is CASRSAGVAGRETQYF.

This clone showed up just once. The chain joins TRBV5-1 to TRBJ2-5, with 9 nucleotides matching TRBD1. With 3 bases clipped from V and 2 bases from J, the junction kept 5 bases outside the gene matches. The CDR3 runs to 15 residues. Germline V lookup: CDR1 SGHRS, CDR2 YFSETQ. The CDR3 DNA reads as TGCGCCAGCAGCTCCTCCGGGACAGGGCAAGAGACCCAGTACTTC. This codes for CASSSSGTGQETQYF.

CDR3 amino acids: CASSRHPDTDSNQPQHF. CDR3 coding DNA: TGTGCCAGCAGTCGACACCCGGACACTGATAGCAATCAGCCCCAGCATTTT. The rearrangement links TRBV6-6 to TRBJ1-5; maybe TRBD1 (5 bases). The V gene lost 5 bases and the J gene lost 0 bases, with 17 bases spanning the gap. Germline V gene data show CDR1 as MNHNY and CDR2 as SVGAGI (reference sequence). The CDR3 is 17 residues long.

The sample holds one count of this clone. The J gene is TRBJ1-2, the V gene TRBV6-1; D is unclear. CDR3 length: 12 residues. Germline V gene lookup returns CDR1 MNHNS and CDR2 SASEGT. V shed 3 bases and J shed 2 bases, with 4 bases lying between them. DNA of the CDR3: TGTGCCAGCAGTGAGCTAAACTATGGCTACACCTTC. Its translation is CASSELNYGYTF.

The rearrangement uses TRBV18 and TRBJ2-7; weak D call: TRBD1 (6 bases). Trimming removed 2 bases from V and 0 bases from J, with 11 bases in between. The CDR3 extends over 15 amino acids. Per the germline V gene, CDR1 is KGHSH and CDR2 is LQKENI. This chain's CDR3 is CASSPGARGSYEQYF. The DNA for the CDR3 is TGTGCCAGCTCACCAGGGGCCAGGGGCTCCTACGAGCAGTACTTC.

This chain connects TRBV6-5 to TRBJ2-7; D call uncertain. Deletions cut 6 bases from V and 0 bases from J, with 15 bases between. The V gene's germline CDR1 is MNHEY and CDR2 SVGAGI. The CDR3 totals 15 residues. CDR3 nucleotide sequence: TGTGCCAGCAGGCCAGACGAGTACCCCTCCTACGAGCAGTACTTC. Translation gives CASRPDEYPSYEQYF.

The chain links TRBV28 to TRBJ2-5, with 9 nucleotides matching TRBD2. The CDR3 contains 14 residues. The germline gives CDR1 MDHEN, CDR2 SYDVKM. Trimming took 8 bases from V and 5 from J; bases not matched to a gene: 9. The DNA for the CDR3 is TGTGCCAGCGGGATGCGGGGGGGCGGGGAGACCCAGTACTTC. Encoded protein: CASGMRGGGETQYF. Full variable domain (remainder filled in from reference TRBV28 and TRBJ2-5): DVKVTQSSRYLVKRTGEKVFLECVQDMDHENMFWYRQDPGLGLRLIYFSYDVKMKEKGDIPEGYSVSREKKERFSLILESASTNQTSMYLCASGMRGGGETQYFGPGTRLLVL.